The 16 T cell receptor beta chains listed next were all sequenced from one sample in a study of T cell responses to AZD1222 COVID-19 vaccine. Using immunoSEQ multiplex PCR, the repertoire was profiled, and TCRdb retains in-frame clones only, with some absent. The sample includes tens of thousands of clones, roughly nine tenths seen only once; the top ten take roughly 8.5%. Sequenced material: peripheral blood, taken 28 days after the second AZD1222 dose. The source of these receptors is an adult who received the AZD1222 COVID-19 vaccine.

This chain joins TRBV30 and TRBJ1-2; the D is unclear. The V end was cut by 2 bases, the J end by 4 bases, with 17 bases between. Germline lookup yields CDR1 GTSNPN and CDR2 SVGIG (reference sequence). The CDR3 has 15 amino acids. The CDR3 spells CAWSKKPWTGYGYTF. The CDR3 bases are TGTGCCTGGAGTAAAAAACCTTGGACCGGCTATGGCTACACCTTC.

This chain links TRBV18 with TRBJ2-5; the match to TRBD1 covers 7 bases. V was pared by 3 bases and J by 5 bases, with 9 bases of the junction left unmatched. Germline V gene data show CDR1 as KGHSH and CDR2 as LQKENI. The CDR3 has 15 residues. Here the CDR3 reads CASSPYDRDGETQYF. The CDR3 DNA follows: TGTGCCAGCTCACCGTATGACAGGGATGGCGAGACCCAGTACTTC.

This chain links TRBV15 with TRBJ1-4, with a possible D match to TRBD1 (5 bases). Per germline, CDR1 LNHNV and CDR2 YYDKDF (reference sequence). The CDR3 totals 15 residues. Trimming removed 5 bases at V and 2 bases at J, with 12 bases between. This CDR3 is CATSDPRDTNEKLFF. Written as DNA, the CDR3 is TGTGCCACCAGCGATCCACGGGACACTAATGAAAAACTGTTTTTT.

The rearrangement links TRBV6-4 to TRBJ2-1; 9 nucleotides match TRBD1. The trim removed 5 bases at V and 0 bases at J, leaving 2 bases unmatched. The CDR3 covers 15 residues. CDR1 is MRHNA, CDR2 SNTAGT, per germline. The CDR3 here is CASSTDRGSYNEQFF. The CDR3 coding sequence is TGTGCCAGCAGTACGGACAGGGGCTCCTACAATGAGCAGTTCTTC.

J is TRBJ2-7 and V is TRBV5-1, with TRBD1 matching over 10 bases. The ends lost 2 bases at V and 0 bases at J; junction bases unmatched: 8. The germline CDR1 and CDR2 sequences are SGHRS and YFSETQ. This CDR3 contains 17 residues. Written as DNA, the CDR3 is TGCGCCAGCAGCTTAACTCCGGGACAGGGGCCCTCCTACGAGCAGTACTTC. Translating gives CASSLTPGQGPSYEQYF.

This chain uses TRBV3-1 (or the pseudogene TRBV3-2) with TRBJ2-7; weak D call: TRBD2 (7 bases). There are 13 residues in the CDR3. Trimming took off 4 bases at V and 5 bases at J, with 12 bases between the two ends. The germline CDR1 and CDR2 sequences are LGHDT and YNNKEL (reference sequence). The CDR3 loop is CASSPRGGDEQYF. The CDR3 DNA follows: TGTGCCAGCAGCCCCCGAGGGGGGGACGAGCAGTACTTC.

The chain joins TRBV7-3 to TRBJ2-1; possible D gene TRBD2, 6 bases. Germline CDR1 reads SGHTA; CDR2 reads FQGTGA. CDR3 size: 15 residues. Between the trimmed V and J ends, which lost 0 bases and 4 bases, there was a span of 10 bases. The CDR3 bases are TGTGCCAGCAGCTTAACTAGCGGACCATACAATGAGCAGTTCTTC. Translation gives CASSLTSGPYNEQFF.

The V and J genes are TRBV28 and TRBJ1-4; a weak D match, TRBD1 (5 bases). CDR3 length equals 13 residues. CDR1 and CDR2 from the germline V gene are MDHEN and SYDVKM. Deletions cut 9 bases from V and 4 bases from J, with 12 bases between. CDR3 nucleotide sequence: TGTGCCAGTCGGGGCGCTAGTAATGAAAAACTGTTTTTT. This translates into CASRGASNEKLFF.

The chain has TRBV6-6 and TRBJ2-1; no reliable D call. Germline CDR1 reads MNHNY; CDR2 reads SVGAGI (reference sequence). Trimming cost V 0 bases and J 5 bases, with 2 bases left between them. The CDR3 totals 12 residues. The CDR3 coding sequence is TGTGCCAGCAGTTACTCGAACAATGAGCAGTTCTTC. Protein product: CASSYSNNEQFF.

The chain has TRBV6-2 or TRBV6-3 and TRBJ1-5; D is possibly TRBD1 (5 bases). Trimming removed 0 bases from V and 5 bases from J, with 14 bases in between. The CDR3 is made up of 16 amino acids. Germline CDR1 is MNHEY and CDR2 is SVGEGT. This CDR3 is CASSYSGLPGHQPQHF. The CDR3 DNA follows: TGTGCCAGCAGTTACTCGGGACTCCCAGGCCATCAGCCCCAGCATTTT.

This CDR3 reads CASQPRGRGDEKLFF. CDR3 nucleotides: TGTGCCAGTCAGCCCCGAGGGCGAGGAGATGAAAAACTGTTTTTT. V and J are TRBV28 and TRBJ1-4; D unresolved. The CDR3 runs to 15 residues. In germline, CDR1 is MDHEN, CDR2 SYDVKM. With 9 bases removed from V and 6 bases from J, the gap between germline ends came to 20 bases.

This clone has only one observation. This chain links TRBV7-3 with TRBJ1-6; D is unresolved. The V end lost 2 bases, the J end lost 10 bases, and 9 bases lay between the germline ends. The germline V gene has CDR1 SGHTA and CDR2 FQGTGA. This CDR3 spans 13 amino acids. CDR3 nucleotide sequence: TGTGCCAGCAGCTTACGGGATTGGTCACCCCTCCACTTT. Translating gives CASSLRDWSPLHF.

The chain joins TRBV5-1 to TRBJ1-4; no reliable D call. Looked up from germline, CDR1 is SGHRS and CDR2 is YFSETQ. This CDR3 comprises 17 residues. The V and J ends lost 4 bases and 4 bases respectively, with 20 bases between them. The CDR3 DNA reads as TGCGCCAGCAGCGCCTCTCCACAGAGCACCAATAATGAAAAACTGTTTTTT. This codes for CASSASPQSTNNEKLFF.

The gene calls are TRBV3-1 (or the pseudogene TRBV3-2) and TRBJ2-1, with D hard to call. The V end was cut by 3 bases, the J end by 3 bases, with 9 bases between. Germline loops: CDR1 LGHDT, CDR2 YNNKEL (reference sequence). This CDR3 spans 14 amino acids. CDR3 bases: TGTGCCAGCAGCCATTGGACGGACTACAATGAGCAGTTCTTC. Translation gives CASSHWTDYNEQFF.

V is TRBV18 and J is TRBJ1-4; TRBD1 is a possible D gene (5 bases). The germline V and J ends were trimmed by 6 bases and 6 bases, with 17 bases remaining between them. Germline CDR1 and CDR2: KGHSH and LQKENI. This CDR3 spans 15 amino acids. The CDR3, as DNA: TGTGCCAGCTCCCCGGGGCCTTTACAGGATGAAAAACTGTTTTTT. Its protein is CASSPGPLQDEKLFF.

The chain recombines TRBV28 with TRBJ1-2, with D possibly TRBD1 on 5 matching bases. Looked up from germline, CDR1 is MDHEN and CDR2 is SYDVKM. Trimming removed 6 bases at V and 2 bases at J, with 10 bases between. The CDR3 spans 13 residues. CDR3 loop: CASRRTSNYGYTF. In nucleotides, the CDR3 is TGTGCCAGCAGACGGACAAGCAACTATGGCTACACCTTC.